A selection of T cell receptor beta chains follows, all from one sample in a study of high-grade serous ovarian cancer treatment subgroups. The method was immunoSEQ multiplex PCR; TCRdb's version includes in-frame clones alone and lacks a portion of them. The data contain about 5,200 clones, approximately 68% of them singletons. The source material was tumor tissue. These receptors all stem from a human donor with high-grade serous ovarian cancer. The CDR3 runs from the conserved cysteine through the conserved F or W. D genes are given only for firm matches. Not all rows give a size; the values are once, few, many and, for expanded clones, a class.

D	V	size	J	CDR3	DNA
.	TRBV7-9	.	TRBJ2-3	CASSSQGTDTQYF	TGTGCCAGCAGCTCCCAGGGAACAGATACGCAGTATTTT
TRBD1	TRBV6-4	.	TRBJ1-2	CASSRTGAEYGYTF	TGTGCCAGCAGTAGAACAGGGGCTGAGTATGGCTACACCTTC
TRBD1	TRBV2	once	TRBJ1-4	CASRDRDRGNEKLFF	TGTGCCAGCAGAGACCGGGACAGGGGGAATGAAAAACTGTTTTTT
.	TRBV7-9	few	TRBJ1-2	CASGIGMAYGYTF	TGTGCCAGCGGAATAGGTATGGCCTATGGCTACACCTTC
.	TRBV6-6	.	TRBJ1-2	CASSYSTGSEGYTF	TGTGCCAGCAGTTACTCGACGGGGTCAGAGGGCTACACCTTC
.	TRBV4-2	.	TRBJ2-2	CASSSLGMPGELFF	TGTGCCAGCAGCAGTCTGGGGATGCCCGGGGAGCTGTTTTTT
TRBD1	TRBV11-2	once	TRBJ1-1	CASSPGRTGKYTEAFF	TGTGCCAGCAGCCCGGGGAGGACAGGGAAATACACTGAAGCTTTCTTT
TRBD1	TRBV6-6	.	TRBJ2-7	CASSLRDRGYEQYF	TGTGCCAGCAGTCTAAGGGACAGGGGCTACGAGCAGTACTTC
.	TRBV9	once	TRBJ1-1	CASSVGLQGSEAFF	TGTGCCAGCAGCGTAGGTCTCCAGGGTTCTGAAGCTTTCTTT
.	TRBV6-6	once	TRBJ1-5	CASSWGVNQPQHF	TGTGCCAGCAGCTGGGGGGTTAATCAGCCCCAGCATTTT
.	TRBV5-8	.	TRBJ1-2	CASSSRPGARGYTF	TGTGCCAGCAGCTCTCGCCCAGGGGCGCGTGGCTACACCTTC
.	TRBV13	.	TRBJ1-3	CASSSPMGAHTIYF	TGTGCCAGCAGCTCGCCGATGGGGGCACACACCATATATTTT
TRBD2	TRBV7-8	.	TRBJ2-1	CASSFLPGGNNEQFF	TGTGCCAGCAGCTTTTTACCGGGGGGGAATAATGAGCAGTTCTTC
.	TRBV7-2	few	TRBJ1-2	CASSPGEGGYTF	TGTGCCAGCAGCCCCGGGGAGGGTGGCTACACCTTC
.	TRBV30	.	TRBJ2-7	CAWSIGGPGFYEQYF	TGTGCCTGGAGTATCGGGGGGCCCGGCTTTTACGAGCAGTACTTC
.	TRBV7-3	.	TRBJ2-3	CASSLSGSTDTQYF	TGTGCCAGCAGCTTATCCGGCAGCACAGATACGCAGTATTTT
.	TRBV30	.	TRBJ1-5	CAWSAHLSREGQPQHF	TGTGCCTGGAGTGCCCACCTCAGCCGGGAGGGTCAGCCCCAGCATTTT
TRBD2	TRBV5-5	.	TRBJ2-1	CASSSIAGGSDEQFF	TGTGCCAGCAGCTCCATAGCGGGGGGGTCGGATGAGCAGTTCTTC
.	TRBV5-1	.	TRBJ2-2	CASSLEGFTGELFF	TGCGCCAGCAGCTTAGAAGGCTTCACCGGGGAGCTGTTTTTT
.	TRBV6-5	.	TRBJ1-4	CASSRGSTNEKLFF	TGTGCCAGCAGTCGGGGCTCGACTAATGAAAAACTGTTTTTT
.	TRBV19	.	TRBJ1-1	CASSGPNEAFF	TGTGCCAGTAGTGGCCCCAATGAAGCTTTCTTT
.	TRBV5-4	.	TRBJ1-1	CASSQQGPTEAFF	TGTGCCAGCAGCCAACAGGGCCCCACTGAAGCTTTCTTT
.	TRBV5-5	once	TRBJ2-1	CASSPGTSFSSYNEQFF	TGTGCCAGCAGCCCCGGGACTTCTTTTAGCTCCTACAATGAGCAGTTCTTC
TRBD1	TRBV9	.	TRBJ1-1	CASSAQGAYEAFF	TGTGCCAGCAGCGCACAGGGGGCTTATGAAGCTTTCTTT
.	TRBV15	.	TRBJ2-2	CATSRDRGAVSGELFF	TGTGCCACCAGCAGAGATAGGGGGGCCGTCTCCGGGGAGCTGTTTTTT
TRBD1	TRBV25-1	.	TRBJ1-1	CASRNIGGEAFF	TGTGCCAGCAGAAATATAGGGGGCGAAGCTTTCTTT
.	TRBV5-5	.	TRBJ1-5	CASSSPTQNQPQHF	TGTGCCAGCAGCTCCCCGACCCAAAATCAGCCCCAGCATTTT
.	TRBV6-1	.	TRBJ1-5	CASSEAGGSNQPQHF	TGTGCCAGCAGTGAAGCAGGCGGTTCCAATCAGCCCCAGCATTTT
.	TRBV4-2	.	TRBJ1-2	CASRDTGGASYGYTF	TGTGCCAGCAGGGACACGGGGGGCGCGAGCTATGGCTACACCTTC
TRBD1	TRBV29-1	.	TRBJ1-1	CSARPGTGIMNTEAFF	TGCAGCGCCCGACCCGGGACAGGGATAATGAACACTGAAGCTTTCTTT
TRBD1	TRBV5-6	once	TRBJ1-6	CASSYLGTAYSPLHF	TGTGCCAGCAGCTATCTCGGGACAGCTTATTCACCCCTCCACTTT
TRBD1	TRBV7-9	.	TRBJ1-4	CASSTGTGGEKLFF	TGTGCCAGCAGCACCGGGACAGGGGGTGAAAAACTGTTTTTT
.	TRBV18	.	TRBJ1-1	CASSEGVEAFF	TGTGCCAGCTCAGAGGGGGTTGAAGCTTTCTTT
.	TRBV12-5	once	TRBJ2-7	CASGLGGGSLSYEQYF	TGTGCTAGTGGTCTTGGCGGTGGCAGCCTCTCCTACGAGCAGTACTTC
TRBD1	TRBV15	.	TRBJ2-5	CATGTGTAGRETQYF	TGTGCCACCGGGACAGGGACAGCGGGGCGCGAGACCCAGTACTTC
TRBD1	TRBV4-1	.	TRBJ2-2	CASNQGAHTGELFF	TGCGCCAGCAACCAGGGGGCGCACACCGGGGAGCTGTTTTTT
.	TRBV5-5	.	TRBJ2-2	CASQPQVLTGELFF	TGTGCCAGCCAACCCCAGGTGCTCACCGGGGAGCTGTTTTTT
.	TRBV14	.	TRBJ2-7	CASSQRRLSETATYEQYF	TGTGCCAGCAGCCAAAGGCGACTATCGGAGACAGCAACCTACGAGCAGTACTTC
.	TRBV27	.	TRBJ2-2	CASSLGPGQNTGELFF	TGTGCCAGCAGTTTAGGGCCCGGACAGAACACCGGGGAGCTGTTTTTT
.	TRBV25-1	few	TRBJ1-5	CASRGGEHQPQHF	TGTGCCAGCAGGGGGGGGGAACATCAGCCCCAGCATTTT
.	TRBV27	few	TRBJ1-1	CASTRTTGGLLMNTEAFF	TGTGCCAGCACCCGAACTACAGGCGGACTACTGATGAACACTGAAGCTTTCTTT
.	TRBV5-4	few	TRBJ1-1	CASSLVWELSF	TGTGCCAGCAGCTTAGTATGGGAGCTTTCTTTT
.	TRBV27	.	TRBJ2-1	CASSLSQGSWLEQFF	TGTGCCAGCAGTTTAAGTCAGGGCTCGTGGCTTGAGCAGTTCTTC
TRBD1	TRBV28	.	TRBJ1-2	CASSSTSGTGIGYTF	TGTGCCAGCAGCTCAACCTCCGGGACAGGGATCGGCTACACCTTC
.	TRBV5-4	.	TRBJ1-2	CASSLDRANYGYTF	TGTGCCAGCAGCTTGGACAGGGCTAACTATGGCTACACCTTC
.	TRBV30	.	TRBJ2-3	CAWSVLHTDTQYF	TGTGCCTGGAGTGTACTTCACACAGATACGCAGTATTTT
.	TRBV6-5	.	TRBJ1-5	CASSPGGYSNQPQHF	TGTGCCAGCAGTCCCGGGGGTTATAGCAATCAGCCCCAGCATTTT
TRBD1	TRBV2	.	TRBJ2-2	CASHRDRGPGELFF	TGTGCCAGCCACCGGGACAGGGGTCCCGGGGAGCTGTTTTTT
.	TRBV11-2	.	TRBJ2-7	CASSVTPYEQYF	TGTGCCAGCAGTGTGACCCCCTACGAGCAGTACTTC
.	TRBV6-1	.	TRBJ1-5	CASSELLGSNQPQHF	TGTGCCAGCAGTGAACTCCTTGGGAGCAATCAGCCCCAGCATTTT
.	TRBV6-1	.	TRBJ1-3	CASSDRRSSGNTIYF	TGTGCCAGCAGTGACCGGAGGAGCTCTGGAAACACCATATATTTT
.	TRBV6-1	once	TRBJ2-3	CASSDGDTQYF	TGTGCCAGCAGTGATGGTGATACGCAGTATTTT
.	TRBV14	.	TRBJ1-2	CASSQDPRTHRGYTF	TGTGCCAGCAGCCAAGACCCCAGGACACATCGAGGCTACACCTTC
TRBD2	TRBV9	.	TRBJ2-2	CASSDKFSGRNTGELFF	TGTGCCAGCAGCGACAAATTTAGCGGGAGGAACACCGGGGAGCTGTTTTTT